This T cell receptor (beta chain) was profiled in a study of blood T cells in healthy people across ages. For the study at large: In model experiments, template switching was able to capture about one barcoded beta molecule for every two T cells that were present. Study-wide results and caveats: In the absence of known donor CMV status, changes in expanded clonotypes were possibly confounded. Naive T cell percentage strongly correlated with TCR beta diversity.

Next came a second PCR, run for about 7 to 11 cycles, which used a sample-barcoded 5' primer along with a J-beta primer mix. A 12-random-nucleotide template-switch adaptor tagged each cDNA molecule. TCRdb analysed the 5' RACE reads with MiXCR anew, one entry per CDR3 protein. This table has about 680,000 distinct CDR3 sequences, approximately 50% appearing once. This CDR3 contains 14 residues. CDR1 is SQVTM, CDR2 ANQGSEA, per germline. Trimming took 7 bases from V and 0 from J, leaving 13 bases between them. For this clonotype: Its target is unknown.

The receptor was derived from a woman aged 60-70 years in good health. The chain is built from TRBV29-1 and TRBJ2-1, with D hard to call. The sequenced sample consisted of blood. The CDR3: CSEILGNSYNEQFF. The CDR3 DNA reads TGCAGCGAAATTCTAGGGAACTCCTACAATGAGCAGTTCTTC.